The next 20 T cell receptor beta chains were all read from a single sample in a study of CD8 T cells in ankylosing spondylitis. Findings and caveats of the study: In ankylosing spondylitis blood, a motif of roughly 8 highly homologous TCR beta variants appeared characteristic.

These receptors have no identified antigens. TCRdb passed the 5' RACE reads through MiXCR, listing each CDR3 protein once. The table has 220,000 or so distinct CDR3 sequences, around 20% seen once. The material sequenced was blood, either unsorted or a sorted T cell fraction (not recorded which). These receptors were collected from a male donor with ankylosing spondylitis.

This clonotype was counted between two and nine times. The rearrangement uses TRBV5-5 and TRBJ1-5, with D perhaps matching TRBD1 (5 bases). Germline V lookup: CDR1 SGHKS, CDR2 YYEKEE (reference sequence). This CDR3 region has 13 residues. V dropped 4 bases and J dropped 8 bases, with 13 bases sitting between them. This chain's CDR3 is CASSLGGSEPQHF. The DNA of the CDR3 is TGTGCCAGCAGCCTTGGGGGAAGTGAGCCCCAGCATTTT.

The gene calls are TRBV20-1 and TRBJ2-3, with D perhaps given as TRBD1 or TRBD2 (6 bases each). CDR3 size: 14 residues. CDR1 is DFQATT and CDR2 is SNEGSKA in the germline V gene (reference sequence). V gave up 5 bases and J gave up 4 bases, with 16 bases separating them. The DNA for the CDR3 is TGCAGTGCTGAGGATTGGGGGGCCTCAGATACGCAGTATTTT. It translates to CSAEDWGASDTQYF.

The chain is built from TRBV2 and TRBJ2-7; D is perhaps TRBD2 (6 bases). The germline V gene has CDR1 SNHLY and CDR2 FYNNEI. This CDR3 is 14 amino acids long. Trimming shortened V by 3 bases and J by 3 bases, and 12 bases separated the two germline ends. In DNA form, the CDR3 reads TGTGCCAGCAGTGACCGCGGGGTTAACTACGAGCAGTACTTC. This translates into CASSDRGVNYEQYF.

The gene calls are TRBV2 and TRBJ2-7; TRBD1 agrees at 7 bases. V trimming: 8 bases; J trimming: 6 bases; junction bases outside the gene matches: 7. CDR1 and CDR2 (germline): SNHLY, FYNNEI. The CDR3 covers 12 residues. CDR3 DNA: TGTGCCAGCCAGACAGGGAGTAGCGAGCAGTACTTC. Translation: CASQTGSSEQYF.

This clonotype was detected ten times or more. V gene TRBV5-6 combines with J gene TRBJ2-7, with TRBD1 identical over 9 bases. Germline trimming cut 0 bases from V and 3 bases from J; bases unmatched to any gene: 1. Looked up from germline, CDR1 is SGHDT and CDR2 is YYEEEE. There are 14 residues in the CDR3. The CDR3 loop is CASSLGQGDYEQYF. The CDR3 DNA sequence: TGTGCCAGCAGCTTGGGACAGGGGGACTACGAGCAGTACTTC.

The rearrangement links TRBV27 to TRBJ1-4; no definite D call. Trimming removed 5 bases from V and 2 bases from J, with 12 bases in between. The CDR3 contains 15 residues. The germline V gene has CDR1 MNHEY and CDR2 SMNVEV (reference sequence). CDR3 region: CASSPLSSTNEKLFF. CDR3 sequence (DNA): TGTGCCAGCAGTCCCCTGTCTTCGACTAATGAAAAACTGTTTTTT.

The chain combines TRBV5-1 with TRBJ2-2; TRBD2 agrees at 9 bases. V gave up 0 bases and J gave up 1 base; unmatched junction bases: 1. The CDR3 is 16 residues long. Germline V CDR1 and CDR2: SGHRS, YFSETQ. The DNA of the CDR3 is TGCGCCAGCAGCTTGGAAGCGGGGGGGAACACCGGGGAGCTGTTTTTT. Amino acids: CASSLEAGGNTGELFF.

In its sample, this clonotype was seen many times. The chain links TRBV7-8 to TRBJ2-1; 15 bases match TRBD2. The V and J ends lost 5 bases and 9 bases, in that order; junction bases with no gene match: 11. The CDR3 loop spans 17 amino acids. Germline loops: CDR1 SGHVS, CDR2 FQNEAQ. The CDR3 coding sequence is TGTGCCAGCAGCCCGCACCAAGGACTAGCGGGGGGGGCTGAGCAGTTCTTC. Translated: CASSPHQGLAGGAEQFF.

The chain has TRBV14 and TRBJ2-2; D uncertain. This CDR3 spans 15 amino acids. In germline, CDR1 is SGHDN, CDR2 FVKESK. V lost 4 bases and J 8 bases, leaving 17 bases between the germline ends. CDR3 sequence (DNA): TGTGCCAGCAGCCCCCCCCGGACGGAAGCTGGGGAGCTGTTTTTT. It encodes CASSPPRTEAGELFF.

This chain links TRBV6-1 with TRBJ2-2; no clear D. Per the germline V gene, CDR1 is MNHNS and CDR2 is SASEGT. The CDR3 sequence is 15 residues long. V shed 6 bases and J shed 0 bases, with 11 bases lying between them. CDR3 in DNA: TGTGCCAGCAGGCAGGTGTACGCGAACACCGGGGAGCTGTTTTTT. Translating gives CASRQVYANTGELFF.

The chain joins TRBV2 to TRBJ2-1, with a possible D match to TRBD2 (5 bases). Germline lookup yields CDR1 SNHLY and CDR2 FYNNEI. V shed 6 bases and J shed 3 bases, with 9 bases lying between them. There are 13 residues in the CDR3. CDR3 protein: CASRGRDYNEQFF. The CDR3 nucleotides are TGTGCCAGCAGGGGTCGGGACTACAATGAGCAGTTCTTC.

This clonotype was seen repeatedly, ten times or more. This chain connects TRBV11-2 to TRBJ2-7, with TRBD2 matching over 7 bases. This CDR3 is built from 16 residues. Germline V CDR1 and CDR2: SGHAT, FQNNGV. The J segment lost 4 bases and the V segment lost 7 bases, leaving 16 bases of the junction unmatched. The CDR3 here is CASNPLGGVNGYEQYF. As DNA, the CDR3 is TGTGCCAGCAATCCTCTGGGGGGGGTCAATGGATACGAGCAGTACTTC.

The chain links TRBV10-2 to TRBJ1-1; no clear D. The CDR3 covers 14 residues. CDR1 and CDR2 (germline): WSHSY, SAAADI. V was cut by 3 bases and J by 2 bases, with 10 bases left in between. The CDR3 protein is CASSDESTNTEAFF. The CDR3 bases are TGCGCCAGCAGTGATGAGTCAACCAACACTGAAGCTTTCTTT.

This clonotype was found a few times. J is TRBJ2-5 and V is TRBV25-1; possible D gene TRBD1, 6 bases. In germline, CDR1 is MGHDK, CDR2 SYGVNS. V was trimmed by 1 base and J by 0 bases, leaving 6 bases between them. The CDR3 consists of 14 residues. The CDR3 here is CASSEWTDQETQYF. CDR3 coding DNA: TGTGCCAGCAGTGAATGGACAGACCAAGAGACCCAGTACTTC.

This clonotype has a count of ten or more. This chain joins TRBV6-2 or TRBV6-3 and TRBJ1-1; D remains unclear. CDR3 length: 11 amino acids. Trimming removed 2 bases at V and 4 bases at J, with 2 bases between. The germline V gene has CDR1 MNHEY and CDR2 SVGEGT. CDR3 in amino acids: CASSYGTEAFF. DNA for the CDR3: TGTGCCAGCAGTTACGGCACTGAAGCTTTCTTT.

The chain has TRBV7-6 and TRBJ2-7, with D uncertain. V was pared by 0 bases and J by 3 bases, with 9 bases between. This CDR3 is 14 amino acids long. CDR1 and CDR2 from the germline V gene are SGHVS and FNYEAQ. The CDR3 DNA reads TGTGCCAGCAGCTTAGCCCCCAACTACTACGAGCAGTACTTC. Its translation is CASSLAPNYYEQYF.

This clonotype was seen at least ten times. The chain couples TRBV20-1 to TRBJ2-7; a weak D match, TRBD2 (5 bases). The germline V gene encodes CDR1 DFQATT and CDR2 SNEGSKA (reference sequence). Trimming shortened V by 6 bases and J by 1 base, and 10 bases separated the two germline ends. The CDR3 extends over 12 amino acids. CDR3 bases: TGCAGTGCACCGGAGCGGTCCTACGAGCAGTACTTC. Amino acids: CSAPERSYEQYF.

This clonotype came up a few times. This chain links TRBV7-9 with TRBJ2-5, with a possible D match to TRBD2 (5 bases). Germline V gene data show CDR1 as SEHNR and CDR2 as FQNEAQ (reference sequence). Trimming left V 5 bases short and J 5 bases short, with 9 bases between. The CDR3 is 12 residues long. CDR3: CASSRRDETQYF. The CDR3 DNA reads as TGTGCCAGCAGCCGCCGGGATGAGACCCAGTACTTC.

The DNA for the CDR3 is TGTGCCAGCAGCCAAGGGCCAGCGGACCACTCCTACGAGCAGTACTTC. Its translation is CASSQGPADHSYEQYF. This chain uses TRBV4-2 with TRBJ2-7; D is possibly TRBD2 (5 bases). Trimming cost V 1 base and J 0 bases, with 13 bases left between them. CDR1 and CDR2 (germline): LGHNA, YNFKEQ. The CDR3 contains 16 residues.

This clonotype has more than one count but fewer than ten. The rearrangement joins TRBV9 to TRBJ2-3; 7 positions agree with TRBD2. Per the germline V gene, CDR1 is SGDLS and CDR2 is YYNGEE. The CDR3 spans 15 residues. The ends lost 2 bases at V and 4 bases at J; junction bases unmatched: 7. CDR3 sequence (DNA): TGTGCCAGCAGCGTTGGCGGGAGCGTCCCAGATACGCAGTATTTT. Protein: CASSVGGSVPDTQYF.